The 16 T cell receptor beta chains in this list originate from one sample, sequenced in a study of T cells and copy number aberrations in small-cell lung cancer. Here immunoSEQ multiplex PCR was the method, and the copy in TCRdb shows in-frame clones only, minus some. The table includes thousands of clones, approximately 80% detected once. Sequenced material: normal tissue next to the tumor. The receptors originated from a man aged 45-65 years with small cell lung cancer.

This clone appeared once. The chain joins TRBV6-5 to TRBJ2-2; a possible D gene is TRBD1 (6 bases). Germline CDR1 is MNHEY and CDR2 is SVGAGI. The CDR3 sequence is 15 residues long. Trimming pared 6 bases from V and 2 bases from J, leaving 13 bases between. CDR3 DNA sequence: TGTGCCAGCAGCGCCGGGACACTTAACACCGGGGAGCTGTTTTTT. It is translated as CASSAGTLNTGELFF.

The gene calls are TRBV6-6 and TRBJ1-4; TRBD1 matches at 7 bases. Germline V gene data show CDR1 as MNHNY and CDR2 as SVGAGI (reference sequence). The CDR3 runs to 15 residues. V was pared by 5 bases and J by 2 bases, with 5 bases of the junction left unmatched. The CDR3 DNA is TGTGCCAGCAGTGACACAGGGGTGACTAATGAAAAACTGTTTTTT. Its protein product is CASSDTGVTNEKLFF.

CDR3 sequence reads: CASSTPRLQGAYNEQFF. DNA for the CDR3: TGCGCCAGCAGCACCCCGCGCTTACAGGGGGCCTACAATGAGCAGTTCTTC. This sequence joins TRBV5-1 and TRBJ2-1, with TRBD1 matching 8 bases. The ends lost 4 bases at V and 2 bases at J; junction bases unmatched: 11. Germline assignment: CDR1 SGHRS and CDR2 YFSETQ. This CDR3 is built from 17 residues.

This chain uses TRBV9 with TRBJ1-2; D is uncertain. CDR3 length: 15 residues. The germline V gene has CDR1 SGDLS and CDR2 YYNGEE. Trimming pared 1 base from V and 3 bases from J, leaving 13 bases between. CDR3 amino acids: CASSVPGNQDYGYTF. The CDR3 DNA is TGTGCCAGCAGCGTACCGGGGAATCAAGACTATGGCTACACCTTC.

V is TRBV10-3 and J is TRBJ2-1; TRBD2 matches 9 bases. With 3 bases clipped from V and 7 bases from J, the junction kept 10 bases outside the gene matches. This CDR3 contains 16 residues. Germline assignment: CDR1 ENHRY and CDR2 SYGVKD. CDR3 bases: TGTGCCATCAGTGACGGAGCGGGAGGTAATAGGAATGAGCAGTTCTTC. Amino acid sequence: CAISDGAGGNRNEQFF.

The rearrangement uses TRBV2 and TRBJ2-1; 11 positions match TRBD2. V lost 6 bases to trimming and J lost 5 bases; unmatched junction nucleotides: 3. This CDR3 has 14 amino acids. CDR1 is SNHLY and CDR2 is FYNNEI in the germline V gene. CDR3 nucleotide sequence: TGTGCCAGCAGCGGGACTAGCGGAAACAATGAGCAGTTCTTC. The encoded protein is CASSGTSGNNEQFF.

The chain couples TRBV10-3 to TRBJ2-1; D is possibly TRBD2 (5 bases). Germline-derived CDR1 and CDR2 are ENHRY and SYGVKD. V lost 5 bases to trimming and J lost 0 bases, with 14 bases between them. This CDR3 has 16 residues. The CDR3 sequence: CAISYGTGSSYNEQFF. Written as DNA, the CDR3 is TGTGCCATCAGTTATGGAACGGGGAGCTCCTACAATGAGCAGTTCTTC.

This clone showed up just once. The J gene is TRBJ1-2, the V gene TRBV5-1, with D possibly being TRBD1 (5 bases). Germline V gives CDR1 SGHRS, CDR2 YFSETQ. There are 15 residues in the CDR3. The germline V and J ends were trimmed by 0 bases and 3 bases, with 12 bases remaining between them. The CDR3 spells CASSLAGTVHYGYTF. CDR3 bases: TGCGCCAGCAGCTTGGCGGGGACGGTACACTATGGCTACACCTTC.

V is TRBV29-1 and J is TRBJ1-1; 7 bases map to TRBD1. CDR1 and CDR2 (germline): SQVTM, ANQGSEA. The CDR3 sequence is 12 residues long. Trimming took 7 bases from V and 1 from J; bases not matched to a gene: 3. The CDR3 region has the DNA TGCAGCGCGGGACAGCCGAACACTGAAGCTTTCTTT. This gives the protein CSAGQPNTEAFF.

This clone is judged large (0.1 to 1%). V gene TRBV5-1 combines with J gene TRBJ2-1; 9 bases align to TRBD1. CDR3 length: 15 residues. The J segment lost 9 bases and the V segment lost 4 bases, leaving 11 bases of the junction unmatched. CDR1 is SGHRS and CDR2 is YFSETQ in the germline V gene. The CDR3 bases are TGCGCCAGCAGCCTGGAACAGGGGGCGCGGAGTGAGCAGTTCTTC. Translation gives CASSLEQGARSEQFF.

This clone came up once. The rearrangement joins TRBV7-8 to TRBJ1-2; 8 bases are a match to TRBD1. Trimming took 5 bases from V and 5 from J; bases not matched to a gene: 4. Germline V gives CDR1 SGHVS, CDR2 FQNEAQ. This CDR3 has 13 residues. The CDR3 is CASSETGGYGYTF. The CDR3 DNA reads as TGTGCCAGCAGCGAAACAGGGGGATATGGCTACACCTTC.

In this sample, this clone is large. The chain couples TRBV7-9 to TRBJ1-1, with 7 bases fitting TRBD1. Unmatched junction bases numbered 6, after V lost 1 base and J lost 4 bases. The CDR3 extends over 15 amino acids. Germline V gene sequence: CDR1 SEHNR, CDR2 FQNEAQ (reference sequence). Here the CDR3 DNA reads TGTGCCAGCAGCTTAGATGGCAGGGGGTCCACTGAAGCTTTCTTT. Translation gives CASSLDGRGSTEAFF.

J is TRBJ2-7 and V is TRBV29-1, with D unresolved. Trimming shortened V by 4 bases and J by 1 base, and 8 bases separated the two germline ends. Germline CDR1 reads SQVTM; CDR2 reads ANQGSEA. The CDR3 is 12 amino acids. CDR3 residues: CSVVSQSYEQYF. The CDR3 DNA is TGCAGCGTTGTGTCACAGTCCTACGAGCAGTACTTC.

V is TRBV6-1 and J is TRBJ2-1; TRBD1 is a possible D gene (8 bases). Per the germline V gene, CDR1 is MNHNS and CDR2 is SASEGT. Trimming cost V 4 bases and J 6 bases, with 16 bases left between them. The CDR3 contains 15 residues. In DNA form, the CDR3 reads TGTGCCAGCAGTGCGACTACAGGGGGGGGCAATGAGCAGTTCTTC. It translates to CASSATTGGGNEQFF.

The CDR3 sequence: CASSEGTFNTEAFF. As DNA, the CDR3 is TGTGCCAGCAGCGAAGGGACCTTTAACACTGAAGCTTTCTTT. The rearrangement joins TRBV7-8 to TRBJ1-1, with a weak D call TRBD1 (5 bases). The V end was cut by 5 bases, the J end by 2 bases, with 12 bases between. From germline, CDR1 is SGHVS and CDR2 FQNEAQ. The CDR3 is 14 amino acids.

This chain joins TRBV30 and TRBJ2-3, with a tentative D call TRBD2 (5 bases). The length of the CDR3 is 16 residues. In germline, CDR1 is GTSNPN, CDR2 SVGIG (reference sequence). The germline V and J ends were trimmed by 0 bases and 4 bases, with 17 bases remaining between them. The CDR3 sequence is CAWSVPLASQADTQYF. The CDR3 nucleotides read TGTGCCTGGAGTGTACCCCTAGCTTCTCAGGCAGATACGCAGTATTTT. The full variable domain, in which reference TRBV30 and TRBJ2-3 provide the parts outside the CDR3, is SQTIHQWPATLVQPVGSPLSLECTVEGTSNPNLYWYRQAAGRGLQLLFYSVGIGQISSEVPQNLSASRPQDRQFILSSKKLLLSDSGFYLCAWSVPLASQADTQYFGPGTRLTVL.